Included here is one T cell receptor (beta chain) sequence, with context. The source of the sample is a study of blood T cell repertoires in COVID-19. Repertoires were generated with immunoSEQ multiplex PCR, while TCRdb's copy carries only in-frame clones and drops some. The sample has around 260,000 clones; approximately 85% are singletons. This TCR was recovered from a woman aged 30 to 39 who had recovered from COVID-19. The sample taken for sequencing was PBMCs or T cells enriched from blood (not recorded which).

CDR3: CAWSGIFYEQYF. CDR3 in DNA: TGTGCCTGGAGTGGTATTTTCTACGAGCAGTACTTC. This rearrangement joins TRBV30 to TRBJ2-7; D unresolved. The CDR3 totals 12 residues. The ends were cut back, 1 base at V and 3 bases at J, with 7 bases in the middle. The germline CDR1 and CDR2 sequences are GTSNPN and SVGIG (reference sequence).